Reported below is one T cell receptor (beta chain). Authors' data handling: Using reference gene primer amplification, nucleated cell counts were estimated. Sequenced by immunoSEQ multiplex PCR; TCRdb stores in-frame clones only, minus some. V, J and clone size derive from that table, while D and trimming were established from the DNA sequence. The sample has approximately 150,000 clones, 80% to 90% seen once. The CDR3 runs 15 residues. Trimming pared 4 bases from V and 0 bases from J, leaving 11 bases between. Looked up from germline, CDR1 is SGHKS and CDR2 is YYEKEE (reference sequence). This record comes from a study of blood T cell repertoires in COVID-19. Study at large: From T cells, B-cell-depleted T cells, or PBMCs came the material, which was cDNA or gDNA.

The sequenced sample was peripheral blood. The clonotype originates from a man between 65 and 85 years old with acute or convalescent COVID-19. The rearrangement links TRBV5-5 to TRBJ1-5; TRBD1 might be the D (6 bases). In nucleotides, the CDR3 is TGTGCCAGCAGCAGGGGACACCATAGCAATCAGCCCCAGCATTTT. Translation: CASSRGHHSNQPQHF.